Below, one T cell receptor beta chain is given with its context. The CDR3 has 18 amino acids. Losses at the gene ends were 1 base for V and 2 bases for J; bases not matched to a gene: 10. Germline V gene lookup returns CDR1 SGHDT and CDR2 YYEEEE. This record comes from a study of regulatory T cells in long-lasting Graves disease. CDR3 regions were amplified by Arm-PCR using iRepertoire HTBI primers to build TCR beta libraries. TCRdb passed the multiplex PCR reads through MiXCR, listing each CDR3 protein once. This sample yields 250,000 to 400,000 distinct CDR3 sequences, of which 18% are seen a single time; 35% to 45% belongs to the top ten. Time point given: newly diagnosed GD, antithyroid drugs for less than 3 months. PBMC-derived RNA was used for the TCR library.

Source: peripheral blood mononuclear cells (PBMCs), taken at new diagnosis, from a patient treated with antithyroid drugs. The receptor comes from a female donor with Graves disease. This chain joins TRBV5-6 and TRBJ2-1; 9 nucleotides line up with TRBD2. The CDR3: CASSLLAGEGSPYNEQFF. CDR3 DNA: TGTGCCAGCAGCTTGTTAGCGGGAGAGGGGTCCCCCTACAATGAGCAGTTCTTC.